The 11 T cell receptor beta chains below come from one sample, sequenced in a study of blood T cells in healthy people across ages. The use of a sample-barcoded 5' primer and a J-beta primer mix characterized a second PCR of roughly 6 to 11 cycles. TCRdb reprocessed the 5' RACE reads via MiXCR and lists one record per CDR3 protein. Of roughly 2 million distinct CDR3 sequences in the sample, roughly 52% are singletons; the top ten hold over 2%. The sample was blood. The receptors were sampled from a woman aged 40 to 55 in good health.

The V and J genes are TRBV3-1 and TRBJ2-1; no reliable D call. The tail of the sequence fits TRBJ2-7 better, so the J call may be wrong. From germline, CDR1 is LGHDT and CDR2 YNNKEL (reference sequence). The CDR3 totals 14 residues. CDR3 amino acids: CASSMGAIRYEQYF. CDR3 coding DNA: TGTGCCAGCAGCATGGGCGCAATACGCTACGAGCAGTACTTC.

This sequence joins TRBV5-1 and TRBJ2-7, with D perhaps matching TRBD2 (6 bases). This CDR3 has 14 amino acids. V was pared by 5 bases and J by 0 bases, with 12 bases between. The germline CDR1 and CDR2 sequences are SGHRS and YFSETQ. The CDR3 loop is CASRSGPSSYEQYF. The CDR3 DNA sequence: TGCGCCAGCAGGAGCGGGCCGAGCTCCTACGAGCAGTACTTC.

The CDR3 loop reads CASSQLPGRRDTQYF. The CDR3 region has the DNA TGCGCCAGCAGCCAACTTCCGGGGCGCAGGGATACGCAGTATTTT. The chain links TRBV4-1 to TRBJ2-3; tentatively, D is TRBD1 or TRBD2 (5 bases each). CDR3 length: 15 amino acids. Germline CDR1 is MGHRA and CDR2 is YSYEKL. The germline V and J ends were trimmed by 2 bases and 6 bases, with 15 bases remaining between them.

This chain uses TRBV25-1 with TRBJ2-3; no firm D call. The CDR3 is 12 amino acids. From germline, CDR1 is MGHDK and CDR2 SYGVNS. Trimming pared 2 bases from V and 4 bases from J, leaving 4 bases between. CDR3 bases: TGTGCCAGCAGTGAAAGGCCAGATACGCAGTATTTT. Translated: CASSERPDTQYF.

The V and J genes are TRBV7-3 and TRBJ2-3; D might be TRBD2 (6 bases). The CDR3 consists of 15 residues. V was shortened by 5 bases and J by 0 bases, with 12 bases between the two germline ends. Germline CDR1 SGHTA, CDR2 FQGTGA. The DNA of the CDR3 is TGTGCCAGCAGCGAACGGGACTTGAGCACAGATACGCAGTATTTT. This sequence encodes CASSERDLSTDTQYF.

This chain links TRBV29-1 with TRBJ2-1; no clear D gene. This CDR3 contains 14 residues. The V gene lost 2 bases and the J gene lost 4 bases, with 12 bases spanning the gap. Per germline, CDR1 SQVTM and CDR2 ANQGSEA. The CDR3 DNA reads as TGCAGCGTTGAAAAACCCCTCAGGTACAATGAGCAGTTCTTC. Its protein is CSVEKPLRYNEQFF.

This clonotype was observed a handful of times. The chain employs TRBV12-3 or TRBV12-4 and TRBJ1-2, with 8 positions matching TRBD1. Germline trimming cut 6 bases from V and 5 bases from J; bases unmatched to any gene: 8. CDR3 length equals 14 residues. The CDR3 loop is CASSEVQGGYGYTF. CDR3 nucleotides: TGTGCCAGCAGCGAAGTACAGGGGGGATATGGCTACACCTTC.

This clonotype was seen a few times. The chain carries TRBV6-2 or TRBV6-3 and TRBJ2-5; 7 nucleotides line up with TRBD2. Germline V gene sequence: CDR1 MNHEY, CDR2 SVGEGT. The CDR3 length is 12 residues. V lost 6 bases, J lost 3 bases, and 1 base stayed unmatched. In DNA form, the CDR3 reads TGTGCCAGCAGAGGGAGGGAAGAGACCCAGTACTTC. Amino acid sequence: CASRGREETQYF.

The chain recombines TRBV27 with TRBJ2-3; D possibly corresponds to TRBD2 (7 bases). Germline CDR1 reads MNHEY; CDR2 reads SMNVEV (reference sequence). Trimming left V 3 bases short and J 1 base short, with 17 bases between. The CDR3 contains 17 residues. The CDR3 DNA is TGTGCCAGCAGTTTCCCCCCGGGGGGCCGGGGCACAGATACGCAGTATTTT. It translates to CASSFPPGGRGTDTQYF.

This clonotype appeared a few times. The chain is built from TRBV28 and TRBJ2-1, with D possibly matching TRBD2 (7 bases). There are 16 residues in the CDR3. Deletions cut 6 bases from V and 3 bases from J, with 18 bases between. The germline gives CDR1 MDHEN, CDR2 SYDVKM. The CDR3 region is CASRTIRGGGYNEQFF. Here the CDR3 DNA reads TGTGCCAGCAGAACAATCAGAGGGGGGGGCTACAATGAGCAGTTCTTC. The variable domain in full, completed from reference TRBV28 and TRBJ2-1, reads DVKVTQSSRYLVKRTGEKVFLECVQDMDHENMFWYRQDPGLGLRLIYFSYDVKMKEKGDIPEGYSVSREKKERFSLILESASTNQTSMYLCASRTIRGGGYNEQFFGPGTRLTVL.

The chain employs TRBV6-5 and TRBJ2-3, with a weak D call TRBD1 (6 bases). Germline V gene lookup returns CDR1 MNHEY and CDR2 SVGAGI. V lost 2 bases and J lost 4, with 10 bases in between. The CDR3 length is 14 residues. The chain's CDR3 is CASSYRGSADTQYF. CDR3 DNA sequence: TGTGCCAGCAGTTACAGGGGGTCGGCAGATACGCAGTATTTT.